The clone carrying this TCR beta chain was found a few times. Its antigen is unknown. This entry belongs to a study of blood T cells in healthy people across ages. At the level of the study: Template switching caught about one barcoded beta molecule for each two T cells.

From germline, CDR1 is LGHNA and CDR2 YSLEER. The CDR3 consists of 17 residues. V was trimmed by 0 bases and J by 2 bases, leaving 17 bases between them. Study-level results: Donors of long life had a larger count of naive CD4+ cells and greater diversity than aged donors.

Then a second PCR, running about 6 to 12 cycles, was carried out with a sample-barcoded 5' primer and a J-beta primer mix. The template-switch adaptor, which had 12 random nucleotides, put a tag on each cDNA molecule. TCRdb reanalysed the 5' RACE reads using MiXCR and keeps one entry per CDR3 protein. Here the sample spans 800,000 or so distinct CDR3 sequences, 20% to 30% being singletons. These records were also assigned to another study, of T cells of mothers and their children. That work adds: Reads recorded for TCR beta CDR3 numbered over 9 million per mother and roughly 3 million per child.

Sequencing was done on a sample of blood. The TCR sequence derives from a boy younger than 18 in good health. The genes are TRBV4-3 and TRBJ2-7, with D possibly being TRBD1 (6 bases). CDR3 coding DNA: TGCGCCAGCAGCCAAGACGAGACAGGACGAAACCCCTACGAGCAGTACTTC. Amino acids: CASSQDETGRNPYEQYF.